Below, 30 T cell receptor beta chains from the same sample are listed, as sequenced in a study of STAT5B mutations in CD4+ large granular lymphocyte leukemia. The data were produced by immunoSEQ multiplex PCR, yet TCRdb's version contains in-frame clones alone and is incomplete. The top ten clones hold approximately 0.32% of a sample with approximately 27,000 clones, around 81% of them seen once. The material sequenced was CD4+ T cells from blood buffy coats. These receptors all come from a human donor in good health.

CDR3 protein: CASSQIVSAGGMGYTF. As DNA, the CDR3 is TGTGCCAGCAGCCAGATCGTTTCAGCAGGGGGCATGGGCTACACCTTC. The V call is TRBV4-2, the J call TRBJ1-2, with 8 bases fitting TRBD1. With 3 bases clipped from V and 8 bases from J, the junction kept 14 bases outside the gene matches. The germline gives CDR1 LGHNA, CDR2 YNFKEQ. This CDR3 comprises 16 residues.

The chain joins TRBV9 to TRBJ1-2; 9 bases line up with TRBD1. With V trimmed by 3 bases and J by 1 base, 13 bases remained unmatched. This CDR3 comprises 18 residues. Per germline, CDR1 SGDLS and CDR2 YYNGEE. The CDR3 loop is CASSAHRTGEKDNYGYTF. In DNA form, the CDR3 reads TGTGCCAGCAGCGCCCATCGGACAGGGGAGAAAGATAACTATGGCTACACCTTC. The variable domain in full, with the rest retrieved from reference TRBV9 and TRBJ1-2, is DSGVTQTPKHLITATGQRVTLRCSPRSGDLSVYWYQQSLDQGLQFLIQYYNGEERAKGNILERFSAQQFPDLHSELNLSSLELGDSALYFCASSAHRTGEKDNYGYTFGSGTRLTVV.

V is TRBV5-6 and J is TRBJ1-2, with 9 bases matching TRBD1. The CDR3 has 14 amino acids. The germline V gene has CDR1 SGHDT and CDR2 YYEEEE. After removal of 0 bases from V and 8 bases from J, the junction contained 5 bases not matched to a gene. CDR3 sequence (DNA): TGTGCCAGCAGCTTGGCACAGGGGGCGCGAGGCTACACCTTC. This gives the protein CASSLAQGARGYTF.

The V gene is TRBV18, the J gene TRBJ2-7, with 7 bases aligning to TRBD1. J was trimmed by 2 bases and V by 2 bases; bases with no gene match: 6. Per the germline V gene, CDR1 is KGHSH and CDR2 is LQKENI. The CDR3 extends over 15 amino acids. CDR3 residues: CASSPATGSTYEQYV. The CDR3, as DNA: TGTGCCAGCTCACCAGCGACAGGGTCAACCTACGAGCAGTACGTC.

The chain is built from TRBV5-4 and TRBJ1-2, with D possibly being TRBD1 (5 bases). The V end lost 2 bases, the J end lost 1 base, and 15 bases lay between the germline ends. This CDR3 spans 16 amino acids. Germline V lookup: CDR1 SGHNT, CDR2 YYREEE (reference sequence). As DNA, the CDR3 is TGTGCCAGCAGCTTAAATCAGGGCCGCCTTAACTATGGCTACACCTTC. Its translation is CASSLNQGRLNYGYTF.

This rearrangement joins TRBV7-6 to TRBJ2-2, with TRBD2 matching 7 bases. V shed 3 bases and J 1 base; nucleotides not matched to a gene: 5. The CDR3 length is 16 residues. CDR1 SGHVS and CDR2 FNYEAQ come from the germline V gene. The chain's CDR3 is CASSFGLAGNTGELFF. The DNA of the CDR3 is TGTGCCAGCAGCTTTGGCTTAGCGGGGAACACCGGGGAGCTGTTTTTT.

The chain employs TRBV27 and TRBJ1-2; no clear D. Per the germline V gene, CDR1 is MNHEY and CDR2 is SMNVEV (reference sequence). V dropped 2 bases and J dropped 6 bases, with 10 bases sitting between them. The CDR3 length is 13 residues. DNA for the CDR3: TGTGCCAGCAGTTTACGGGGAGTCAATGGCTACACCTTC. Its translation: CASSLRGVNGYTF.

The genes are TRBV5-1 and TRBJ2-2, with D maybe TRBD1 (6 bases). The CDR3 loop spans 15 amino acids. The V end lost 0 bases, the J end lost 4 bases, and 10 bases lay between the germline ends. CDR1 is SGHRS, CDR2 YFSETQ, per germline. CDR3 nucleotides: TGCGCCAGCAGCTTGGCAGGGGCAGGCACCGGGGAGCTGTTTTTT. Protein: CASSLAGAGTGELFF.

The V gene is TRBV6-5, the J gene TRBJ1-1; 9 bases are shared with TRBD1. V trimming: 4 bases; J trimming: 7 bases; junction bases outside the gene matches: 7. There are 14 residues in the CDR3. CDR1 is MNHEY, CDR2 SVGAGI, per germline. The CDR3 nucleotides are TGTGCCAGCAGTTCCAGGAGGACAGGGGTTGAAGCTTTCTTT. Translated: CASSSRRTGVEAFF.

This clone was seen a handful of times. The chain has TRBV6-5 and TRBJ2-2, with 7 bases matching TRBD2. Germline assignment: CDR1 MNHEY and CDR2 SVGAGI. V dropped 7 bases and J dropped 3; count of bases not matched to a gene: 2. The CDR3 loop spans 13 amino acids. Here the CDR3 reads CASKRGDTGELFF. As DNA, the CDR3 is TGTGCCAGCAAGCGGGGCGACACCGGGGAGCTGTTTTTT.

The chain has TRBV6-6 and TRBJ1-2; 12 nucleotides agree with TRBD1. V lost 2 bases, J lost 7 bases, and 5 bases stayed unmatched. The CDR3 loop spans 15 amino acids. The V gene's germline CDR1 is MNHNY and CDR2 SVGAGI (reference sequence). CDR3 in amino acids: CASSYRDRGRVGYTF. In DNA form, the CDR3 reads TGTGCCAGCAGTTACCGGGACAGGGGGCGCGTTGGCTACACCTTC.

V is TRBV6-5 and J is TRBJ2-7; the D gene is possibly TRBD1 (5 bases). This CDR3 spans 12 amino acids. The V gene's germline CDR1 is MNHEY and CDR2 SVGAGI. The ends were cut back, 9 bases at V and 2 bases at J, with 11 bases in the middle. The CDR3 nucleotides are TGTGCCAGGGGGCGTCAGACCTACGAGCAGTACGTC. It specifies CARGRQTYEQYV.

The chain has TRBV27 and TRBJ2-3, with D uncertain. There are 15 residues in the CDR3. Germline values: CDR1 MNHEY, CDR2 SMNVEV (reference sequence). With 5 bases removed from V and 2 bases from J, the gap between germline ends came to 14 bases. CDR3 sequence: CASSPKTSFTDTQYF. The CDR3 DNA reads as TGTGCCAGCAGTCCCAAGACCTCATTCACAGATACGCAGTATTTT.

This clone occurred a few times. This chain connects TRBV7-2 to TRBJ2-1; 8 bases match TRBD2. Germline V gives CDR1 SGHTA, CDR2 FQGNSA. The CDR3 runs 15 residues. V dropped 5 bases and J dropped 2; count of bases not matched to a gene: 5. The CDR3 loop reads CASSRGGSAYNEQFF. CDR3 nucleotides: TGTGCCAGCAGCCGCGGGGGGTCGGCCTACAATGAGCAGTTCTTC.

The rearrangement links TRBV19 to TRBJ1-5; perhaps TRBD1 as D (5 bases). CDR1 and CDR2 (germline): LNHDA, SQIVND (reference sequence). The germline V and J ends were trimmed by 6 bases and 4 bases, with 10 bases remaining between them. The CDR3 totals 13 residues. The DNA for the CDR3 is TGTGCCAGTAGCGGGACCGGTAATCAGCCCCAGCATTTT. It translates to CASSGTGNQPQHF.

This sequence joins TRBV11-2 and TRBJ1-1; D not certain. CDR3 length: 14 amino acids. The germline gives CDR1 SGHAT, CDR2 FQNNGV. The V gene lost 0 bases and the J gene lost 5 bases, with 10 bases spanning the gap. The CDR3 protein is CASSLDWVSTEAFF. CDR3 coding DNA: TGTGCCAGCAGCTTAGATTGGGTATCGACTGAAGCTTTCTTT.

V usage is TRBV11-3 and J usage is TRBJ1-2, with D tentatively TRBD1 (5 bases). The CDR3 runs 16 residues. Germline CDR1 is SGHNT and CDR2 is YENEEA. Trimming took 0 bases from V and 2 from J, leaving 13 bases between them. CDR3 sequence: CASSLEGRGGNYGYTF. In DNA, the CDR3 is TGTGCCAGCAGCTTAGAGGGGCGAGGCGGAAACTATGGCTACACCTTC. Based on the CDR3 plus reference TRBV11-3 and TRBJ1-2, the full variable domain is EAGVVQSPRYKIIEKKQPVAFWCNPISGHNTLYWYLQNLGQGPELLIRYENEEAVDDSQLPKDRFSAERLKGVDSTLKIQPAELGDSAVYLCASSLEGRGGNYGYTFGSGTRLTVV.

Worth noting for this clone: The junction departs from the called germline gene at one end, perhaps through a read error. The genes are TRBV4-3 and TRBJ1-2; no clear D gene. Looked up from germline, CDR1 is LGHNA and CDR2 is YSLEER. CDR3 length: 12 residues. The CDR3 loop is CASSQDYGGPLF. The CDR3 DNA is TGCGCCAGCAGCCAAGATTACGGCGGGCCCCTCTTC.

The chain joins TRBV9 to TRBJ2-1, with D possibly being TRBD1 (5 bases). CDR1 SGDLS and CDR2 YYNGEE come from the germline V gene. The CDR3 loop spans 14 amino acids. Trimming took 2 bases from V and 0 from J, leaving 6 bases between them. The DNA for the CDR3 is TGTGCCAGCAGCGTCCAGGGCTCCTACAATGAGCAGTTCTTC. It yields the protein CASSVQGSYNEQFF.

The genes are TRBV6-6 and TRBJ1-5, with TRBD1 identical over 8 bases. Trimming at V came to 0 bases and at J to 12 bases, leaving 7 bases not matched to a gene. Germline-derived CDR1 and CDR2 are MNHNY and SVGAGI (reference sequence). The CDR3 spans 14 residues. The CDR3 coding sequence is TGTGCCAGCAGTTACTCGACGGCGGGACAGGTCCAGCATTTT. It specifies CASSYSTAGQVQHF.

This chain connects TRBV4-2 to TRBJ2-1; the match to TRBD2 covers 7 bases. Germline loops: CDR1 LGHNA, CDR2 YNFKEQ. Trimming cost V 4 bases and J 13 bases; bases outside gene matches: 19. The CDR3 totals 16 residues. CDR3 nucleotides: TGTGCCAGCAGCCTGAATCGGGCGGGAGTCACCAACAACCAGTTCTTC. Its translation: CASSLNRAGVTNNQFF.

V is TRBV5-1 and J is TRBJ2-2; D may match TRBD1 or TRBD2 (6 bases each). V was clipped by 4 bases and J by 5 bases, with 18 bases between them. CDR1 is SGHRS and CDR2 is YFSETQ in the germline V gene. This CDR3 comprises 16 residues. The CDR3 bases are TGCGCCAGCAGCCCCTTGGGGGGCGCGTCTACCGGGGAGCTGTTTTTT. Translating gives CASSPLGGASTGELFF.

The rearrangement joins TRBV7-9 to TRBJ1-1; D unresolved. Germline CDR1 is SEHNR and CDR2 is FQNEAQ (reference sequence). The CDR3 runs 14 residues. The germline V and J ends were trimmed by 2 bases and 6 bases, with 13 bases remaining between them. The CDR3 bases are TGTGCCAGCAGCTTAACGGCGGGAATAGCTGAAGCTTTCTTT. Translation: CASSLTAGIAEAFF. Combining the CDR3 with reference TRBV7-9 and TRBJ1-1 gives the whole variable domain DTGVSQNPRHKITKRGQNVTFRCDPISEHNRLYWYRQTLGQGPEFLTYFQNEAQLEKSRLLSDRFSAERPKGSFSTLEIQRTEQGDSAMYLCASSLTAGIAEAFFGQGTRLTVV.

This chain connects TRBV5-1 to TRBJ2-7; D possibly corresponds to TRBD1 (6 bases). The CDR3 length is 14 residues. V shed 0 bases and J shed 3 bases, with 10 bases lying between them. In germline, CDR1 is SGHRS, CDR2 YFSETQ. CDR3 sequence reads: CASSLGAGVYEQYF. CDR3 DNA sequence: TGCGCCAGCAGCTTGGGAGCAGGGGTCTACGAGCAGTACTTC.

V is TRBV7-2 and J is TRBJ2-1; 10 bases match TRBD2. Germline CDR1 is SGHTA and CDR2 is FQGNSA. The CDR3 is 14 residues long. Unmatched junction bases numbered 4, after V lost 5 bases and J lost 6 bases. The CDR3: CASSAGLAVNEQFF. For the CDR3, the DNA is TGTGCCAGCAGCGCCGGACTAGCGGTCAATGAGCAGTTCTTC.

This chain joins TRBV10-3 and TRBJ1-5; D gene ambiguous. The V and J ends lost 7 bases and 4 bases respectively, with 11 bases between them. The CDR3 has 13 residues. Germline V gene lookup returns CDR1 ENHRY and CDR2 SYGVKD. The CDR3 protein is CAINDRRNQPQHF. The CDR3 nucleotides are TGTGCCATCAACGATAGGAGAAATCAGCCCCAGCATTTT.

The chain combines TRBV5-6 with TRBJ2-7, with D possibly matching TRBD1 (6 bases). With 4 bases removed from V and 2 bases from J, the gap between germline ends came to 16 bases. The V gene's germline CDR1 is SGHDT and CDR2 YYEEEE. The length of the CDR3 is 15 residues. The CDR3 DNA reads TGTGCCAGCAGCGGGCGATGGACAGACCCCTACGAGCAGTACTTC. This gives the protein CASSGRWTDPYEQYF.

This chain links TRBV19 with TRBJ2-1; 14 nucleotides match TRBD2. CDR3 size: 16 residues. V shed 5 bases and J 10 bases; nucleotides not matched to a gene: 10. The germline gives CDR1 LNHDA, CDR2 SQIVND (reference sequence). This CDR3 is CASSVRLAGGPREQFF. The CDR3 DNA reads TGTGCCAGTAGTGTAAGACTAGCGGGAGGGCCACGGGAGCAGTTCTTC.

V usage is TRBV4-3 and J usage is TRBJ2-2; D is tentatively TRBD1 or TRBD2 (5 bases each). CDR3 length equals 16 residues. V was pared by 4 bases and J by 1 base, with 13 bases between. Germline V gene lookup returns CDR1 LGHNA and CDR2 YSLEER. CDR3 DNA: TGCGCCAGCAGCCCCGGGGCTAGGGGGAACACCGGGGAGCTGTTTTTT. This codes for CASSPGARGNTGELFF.

The V call is TRBV7-3, the J call TRBJ2-3, with D uncertain. Germline assignment: CDR1 SGHTA and CDR2 FQGTGA. The CDR3 runs 16 residues. The V end was cut by 6 bases, the J end by 5 bases, with 21 bases between. As DNA, the CDR3 is TGTGCCAGCAGTATAGATTCGGCTAGACATCAAGATACGCAGTATTTT. Translating it yields CASSIDSARHQDTQYF. The whole variable domain, remainder taken from reference TRBV7-3 and TRBJ2-3, is GAGVSQTPSNKVTEKGKYVELRCDPISGHTALYWYRQSLGQGPEFLIYFQGTGAADDSGLPNDRFFAVRPEGSVSTLKIQRTERGDSAVYLCASSIDSARHQDTQYFGPGTRLTVL.